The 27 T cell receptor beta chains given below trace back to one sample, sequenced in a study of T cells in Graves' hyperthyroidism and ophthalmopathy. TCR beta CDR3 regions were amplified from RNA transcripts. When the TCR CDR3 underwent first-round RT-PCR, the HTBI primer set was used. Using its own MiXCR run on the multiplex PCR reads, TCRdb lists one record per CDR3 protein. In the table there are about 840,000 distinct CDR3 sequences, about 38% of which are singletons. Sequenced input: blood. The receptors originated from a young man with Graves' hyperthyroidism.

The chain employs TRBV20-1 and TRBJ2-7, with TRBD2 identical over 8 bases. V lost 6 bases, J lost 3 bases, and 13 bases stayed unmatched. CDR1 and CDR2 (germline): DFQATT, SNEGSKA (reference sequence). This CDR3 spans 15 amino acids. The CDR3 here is CSAVSGGEAIYEQYF. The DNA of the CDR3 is TGCAGTGCCGTTTCCGGGGGGGAGGCCATCTACGAGCAGTACTTC.

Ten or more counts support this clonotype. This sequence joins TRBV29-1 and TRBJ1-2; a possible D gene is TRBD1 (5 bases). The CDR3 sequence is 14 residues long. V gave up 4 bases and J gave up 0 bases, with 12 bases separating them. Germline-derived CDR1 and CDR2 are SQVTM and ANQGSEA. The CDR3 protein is CSVVDTVSNYGYTF. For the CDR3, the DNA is TGCAGCGTTGTGGACACCGTCTCTAACTATGGCTACACCTTC.

The CDR3 DNA sequence: TGTGCCAGCAGGGTACCCGTGAACACTGAAGCTTTCTTT. Translation: CASRVPVNTEAFF. The chain has TRBV6-2 or TRBV6-3 and TRBJ1-1; D unclear. Deletions cut 6 bases from V and 0 bases from J, with 8 bases between. The length of the CDR3 is 13 residues. From germline, CDR1 is MNHEY and CDR2 SVGEGT.

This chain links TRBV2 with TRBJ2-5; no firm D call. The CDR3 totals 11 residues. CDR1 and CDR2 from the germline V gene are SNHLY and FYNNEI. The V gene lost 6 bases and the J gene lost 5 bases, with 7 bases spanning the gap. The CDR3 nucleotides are TGTGCCAGCAGGGCGGCGGAGACCCAGTACTTC. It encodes CASRAAETQYF.

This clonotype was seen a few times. The CDR3 DNA sequence: TGCGCCAGCAGCGAAGTGGGCAAGGACAAGTACGAGCAGTACTTC. Translating it yields CASSEVGKDKYEQYF. The chain links TRBV4-3 to TRBJ2-7; a weak D match, TRBD1 (5 bases). Germline V gene sequence: CDR1 LGHNA, CDR2 YSLEER. This CDR3 is 15 amino acids long. V gave up 5 bases and J gave up 4 bases, with 18 bases separating them.

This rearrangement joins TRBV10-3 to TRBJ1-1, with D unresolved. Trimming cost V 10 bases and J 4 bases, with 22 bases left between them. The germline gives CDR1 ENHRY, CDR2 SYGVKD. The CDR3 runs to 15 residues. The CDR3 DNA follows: TGTGCCAGCAGCCTCACACGGCCGGGGTCCACTGAAGCTTTCTTT. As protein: CASSLTRPGSTEAFF.

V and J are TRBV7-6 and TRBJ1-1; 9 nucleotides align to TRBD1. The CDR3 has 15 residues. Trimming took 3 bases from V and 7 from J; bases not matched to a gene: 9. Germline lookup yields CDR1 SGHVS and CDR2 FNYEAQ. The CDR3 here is CASSLGDRDEFEAFF. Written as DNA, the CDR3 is TGTGCCAGCAGCTTGGGGGACAGGGATGAATTTGAAGCTTTCTTT.

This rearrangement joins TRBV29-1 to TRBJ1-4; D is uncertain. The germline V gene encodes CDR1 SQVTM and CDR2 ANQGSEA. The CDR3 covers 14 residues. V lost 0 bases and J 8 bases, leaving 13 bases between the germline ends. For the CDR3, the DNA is TGCAGCGTTGAAGATACCAGAGGGCACGAAAAACTGTTTTTT. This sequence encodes CSVEDTRGHEKLFF.

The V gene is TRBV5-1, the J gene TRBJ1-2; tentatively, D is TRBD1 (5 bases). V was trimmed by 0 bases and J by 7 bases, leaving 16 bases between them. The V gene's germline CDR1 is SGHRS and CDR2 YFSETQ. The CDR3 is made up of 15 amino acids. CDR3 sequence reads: CASSLGVEGKSGYTF. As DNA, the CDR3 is TGCGCCAGCAGCTTGGGTGTAGAGGGGAAAAGTGGCTACACCTTC.

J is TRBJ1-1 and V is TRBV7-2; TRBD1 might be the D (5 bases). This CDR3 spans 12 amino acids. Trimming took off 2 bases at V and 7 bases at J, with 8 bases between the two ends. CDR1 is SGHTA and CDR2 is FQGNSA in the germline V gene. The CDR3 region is CTSSLMGDEAFF. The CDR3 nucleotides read TGTACCAGCAGCTTAATGGGGGATGAAGCTTTCTTT.

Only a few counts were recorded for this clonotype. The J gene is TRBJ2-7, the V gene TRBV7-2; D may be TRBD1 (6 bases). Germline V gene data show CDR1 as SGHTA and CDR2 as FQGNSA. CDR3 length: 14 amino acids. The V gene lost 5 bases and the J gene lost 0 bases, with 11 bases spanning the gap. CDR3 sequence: CASSGDTYSYEQYF. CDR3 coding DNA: TGTGCCAGCAGCGGGGACACTTACTCCTACGAGCAGTACTTC.

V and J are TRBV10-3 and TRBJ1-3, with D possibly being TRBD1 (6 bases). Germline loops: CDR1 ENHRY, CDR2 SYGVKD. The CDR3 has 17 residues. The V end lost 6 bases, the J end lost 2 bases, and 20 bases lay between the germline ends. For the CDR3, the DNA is TGTGCCATCAGATCAGGGGAGGGAAGGAATCCTGGAAACACCATATATTTT. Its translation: CAIRSGEGRNPGNTIYF.

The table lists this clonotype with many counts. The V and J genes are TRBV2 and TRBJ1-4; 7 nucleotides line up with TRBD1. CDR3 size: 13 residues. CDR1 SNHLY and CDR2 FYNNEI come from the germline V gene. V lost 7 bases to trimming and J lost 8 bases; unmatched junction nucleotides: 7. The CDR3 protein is CASTGTAGEKLFF. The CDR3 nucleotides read TGTGCCAGCACCGGGACAGCGGGAGAAAAACTGTTTTTT.

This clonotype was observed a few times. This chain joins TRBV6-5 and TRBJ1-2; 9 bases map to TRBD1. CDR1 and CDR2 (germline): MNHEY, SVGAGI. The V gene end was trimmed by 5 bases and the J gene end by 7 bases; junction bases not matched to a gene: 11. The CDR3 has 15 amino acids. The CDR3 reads CASSTSGTGTGGYTF. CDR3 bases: TGTGCCAGCAGTACATCCGGGACAGGGACTGGTGGCTACACCTTC.

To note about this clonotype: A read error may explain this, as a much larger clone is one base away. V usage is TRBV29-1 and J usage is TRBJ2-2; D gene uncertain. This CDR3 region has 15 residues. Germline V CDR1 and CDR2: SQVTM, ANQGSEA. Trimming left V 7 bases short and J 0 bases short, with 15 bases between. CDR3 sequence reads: CSARGSPTNTGELFF. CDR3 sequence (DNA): TGCAGCGCAAGAGGTTCCCCGACGAACACCGGGGAGCTGTTTTTT.

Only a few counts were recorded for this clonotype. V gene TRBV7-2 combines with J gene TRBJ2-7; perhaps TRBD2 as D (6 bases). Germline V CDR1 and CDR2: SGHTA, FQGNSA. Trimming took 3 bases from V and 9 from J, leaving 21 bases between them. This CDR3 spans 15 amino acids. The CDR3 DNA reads TGTGCCAGCAGCTTCGGCCGGGACTCTTCCAACCCGCAGTACTTC. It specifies CASSFGRDSSNPQYF.

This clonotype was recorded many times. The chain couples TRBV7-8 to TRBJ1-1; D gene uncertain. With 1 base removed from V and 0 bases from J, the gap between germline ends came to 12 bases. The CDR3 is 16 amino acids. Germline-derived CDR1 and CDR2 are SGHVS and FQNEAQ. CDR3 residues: CASSLGARAMNTEAFF. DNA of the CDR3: TGTGCCAGCAGCTTAGGGGCTAGGGCGATGAACACTGAAGCTTTCTTT.

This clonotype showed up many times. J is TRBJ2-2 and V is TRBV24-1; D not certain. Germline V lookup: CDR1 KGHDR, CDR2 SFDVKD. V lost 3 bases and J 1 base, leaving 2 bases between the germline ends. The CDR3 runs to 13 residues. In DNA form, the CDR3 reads TGTGCCACCAGTGATGAGAACACCGGGGAGCTGTTTTTT. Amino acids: CATSDENTGELFF.

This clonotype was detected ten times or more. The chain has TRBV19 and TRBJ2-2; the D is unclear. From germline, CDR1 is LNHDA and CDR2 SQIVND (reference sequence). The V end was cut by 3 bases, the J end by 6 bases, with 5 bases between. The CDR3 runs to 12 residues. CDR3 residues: CASSMTSGELFF. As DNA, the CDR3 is TGTGCCAGTAGTATGACTTCCGGGGAGCTGTTTTTT.

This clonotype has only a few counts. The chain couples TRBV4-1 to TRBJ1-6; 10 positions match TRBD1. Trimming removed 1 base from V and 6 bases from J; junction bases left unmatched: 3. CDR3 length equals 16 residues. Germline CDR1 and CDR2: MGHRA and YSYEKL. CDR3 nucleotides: TGCGCCAGCAGCCAAGTGACAGGGGGCGGTAATTCACCCCTCCACTTT. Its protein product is CASSQVTGGGNSPLHF.

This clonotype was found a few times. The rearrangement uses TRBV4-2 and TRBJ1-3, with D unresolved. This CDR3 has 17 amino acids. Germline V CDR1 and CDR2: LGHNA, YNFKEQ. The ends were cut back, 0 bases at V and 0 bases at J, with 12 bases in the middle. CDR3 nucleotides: TGTGCCAGCAGCCAAGAGGAAGGGTATATCTCTGGAAACACCATATATTTT. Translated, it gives CASSQEEGYISGNTIYF.

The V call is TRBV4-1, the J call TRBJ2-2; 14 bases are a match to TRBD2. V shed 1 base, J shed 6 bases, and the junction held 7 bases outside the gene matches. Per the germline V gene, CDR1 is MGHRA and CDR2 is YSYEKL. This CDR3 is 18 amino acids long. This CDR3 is CASSQGPGLAGEPGELFF. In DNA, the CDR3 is TGCGCCAGCAGCCAAGGACCGGGACTAGCGGGAGAGCCCGGGGAGCTGTTTTTT.

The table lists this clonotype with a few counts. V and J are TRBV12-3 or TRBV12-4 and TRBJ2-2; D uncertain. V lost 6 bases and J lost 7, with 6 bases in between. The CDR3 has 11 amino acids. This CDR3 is CASRLGGELFF. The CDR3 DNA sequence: TGTGCCAGCAGGCTGGGCGGGGAGCTGTTTTTT.

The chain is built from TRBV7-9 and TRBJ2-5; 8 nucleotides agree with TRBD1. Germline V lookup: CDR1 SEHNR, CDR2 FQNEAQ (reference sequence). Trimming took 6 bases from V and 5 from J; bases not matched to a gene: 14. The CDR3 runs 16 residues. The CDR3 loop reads CASSSSGRGLQETQYF. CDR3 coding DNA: TGTGCCAGCAGTTCATCAGGCAGGGGGCTCCAGGAGACCCAGTACTTC.

Here the CDR3 reads CASSLGPSRIGEQYF. The CDR3 bases are TGTGCCAGCAGCTTGGGACCTAGCCGTATCGGGGAGCAGTACTTC. The rearrangement joins TRBV5-5 to TRBJ2-7; maybe TRBD2 (5 bases). The CDR3 runs to 15 residues. Germline values: CDR1 SGHKS, CDR2 YYEKEE (reference sequence). V was pared by 0 bases and J by 7 bases, with 17 bases between. Together with reference TRBV5-5 and TRBJ2-7, the CDR3 gives the full variable domain: DAGVTQSPTHLIKTRGQQVTLRCSPISGHKSVSWYQQVLGQGPQFIFQYYEKEERGRGNFPDRFSARQFPNYSSELNVNALLLGDSALYLCASSLGPSRIGEQYFGPGTRLTVT.

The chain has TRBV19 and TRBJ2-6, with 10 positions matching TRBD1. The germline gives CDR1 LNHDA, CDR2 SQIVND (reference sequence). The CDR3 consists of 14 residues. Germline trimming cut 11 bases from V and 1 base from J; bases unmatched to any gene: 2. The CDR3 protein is CAWTGGSGANVLTF. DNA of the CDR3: TGTGCCTGGACAGGGGGATCTGGGGCCAACGTCCTGACTTTC.

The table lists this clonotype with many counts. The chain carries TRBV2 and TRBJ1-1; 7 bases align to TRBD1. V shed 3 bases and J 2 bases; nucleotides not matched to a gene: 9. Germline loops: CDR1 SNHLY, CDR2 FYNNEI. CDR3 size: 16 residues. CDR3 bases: TGTGCCAGCAGTGACCCCTCCGACAGGGTTAACACTGAAGCTTTCTTT. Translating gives CASSDPSDRVNTEAFF. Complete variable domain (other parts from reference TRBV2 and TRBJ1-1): EPEVTQTPSHQVTQMGQEVILRCVPISNHLYFYWYRQILGQKVEFLVSFYNNEISEKSEIFDDQFSVERPDGSNFTLKIRSTKLEDSAMYFCASSDPSDRVNTEAFFGQGTRLTVV.